This is a list of T cell receptor beta chains from one sample in a study of blood T cell repertoires in COVID-19. The data were produced by immunoSEQ multiplex PCR, yet TCRdb's version contains in-frame clones alone and is incomplete. The repertoire holds 150,000 to 250,000 clones, with about 93% as singletons. The specimen sequenced was peripheral blood. The receptors were gathered from a man aged 25-40 years with COVID-19, enrolled during active disease. Each CDR3 is given with its conserved first and last residue. Each record gives: clone size, V gene, J gene, D gene, CDR3 protein, CDR3 DNA. A D gene is named only where the DNA matches it firmly. Clone sizes are given selectively: once, few, many, or a class where the clone is expanded.

NA	TRBV9	TRBJ1-3	NA	CASSVAVNSGNTIYF	TGTGCCAGCAGCGTAGCGGTCAACTCTGGAAACACCATATATTTT
once	TRBV9	TRBJ1-5	NA	CASSAGPNQPQHF	TGTGCCAGCAGCGCGGGTCCCAATCAGCCCCAGCATTTT
NA	TRBV7-2	TRBJ2-2	NA	CASSRTVNTGELFF	TGTGCCAGCAGCCGGACTGTAAACACCGGGGAGCTGTTTTTT
NA	TRBV19	TRBJ1-1	NA	CASSREDRNTEAFF	TGTGCCAGTAGCCGGGAGGACAGGAACACTGAAGCTTTCTTT
once	TRBV30	TRBJ2-7	NA	CAFGLLGSYEQYF	TGTGCCTTTGGACTGCTCGGATCCTACGAGCAGTACTTC
NA	TRBV5-5	TRBJ2-7	TRBD1	CASCDRDRGPYEQYF	TGTGCCAGCTGCGATCGGGACAGGGGACCCTACGAGCAGTACTTC
NA	TRBV7-2	TRBJ2-7	TRBD1	CASSRPGQGAFEQYF	TGTGCCAGCAGTCGCCCGGGACAGGGGGCCTTCGAGCAGTACTTC
NA	TRBV5-1	TRBJ1-2	NA	CASSLRTTGRGDYGYTF	TGCGCCAGCAGCTTGAGAACGACAGGCCGGGGGGACTATGGCTACACCTTC
NA	TRBV6-2/TRBV6-3	TRBJ1-5	TRBD1	CASSFGQGGQPQHF	TGTGCCAGCAGCTTCGGACAGGGGGGTCAGCCCCAGCATTTT
NA	TRBV10-3	TRBJ1-6	NA	CAISESTVRDSPLHF	TGTGCCATCAGTGAGTCGACGGTCCGGGATTCACCCCTCCACTTT
NA	TRBV4-1	TRBJ1-1	NA	CASSLTGKAFF	TGCGCCAGCAGCCTAACAGGGAAAGCTTTCTTT
NA	TRBV5-4	TRBJ1-1	NA	CASSQGPNRVITEAFF	TGTGCCAGCAGCCAGGGCCCGAACAGGGTGATCACTGAAGCTTTCTTT
once	TRBV5-5	TRBJ1-4	NA	CASSLLRVTNEKLFF	TGTGCCAGCAGCTTACTTCGGGTAACTAATGAAAAACTGTTTTTT
NA	TRBV4-2	TRBJ2-3	TRBD2	CASSQVKSGGADTQYF	TGTGCCAGTAGCCAAGTTAAGAGCGGGGGGGCAGATACGCAGTATTTT
NA	TRBV27	TRBJ2-3	NA	CASSLSGAWGTDTQYF	TGTGCCAGCAGTTTATCTGGGGCCTGGGGCACAGATACGCAGTATTTT
NA	TRBV12-3/TRBV12-4	TRBJ2-2	NA	CASDTGFTGELFF	TGTGCCAGCGATACAGGGTTCACCGGGGAGCTGTTTTTT
NA	TRBV19	TRBJ2-5	NA	CASRLSSAGPEETQYF	TGTGCCAGTAGGCTCTCCTCGGCGGGGCCTGAGGAGACCCAGTACTTC
NA	TRBV7-9	TRBJ2-5	TRBD2	CASSSGLAGLGETQYF	TGTGCCAGCAGCTCGGGACTAGCGGGGCTGGGAGAGACCCAGTACTTC
once	TRBV6-6	TRBJ1-5	NA	CASSLQGMQPQHF	TGTGCCAGCAGCTTACAGGGAATGCAGCCCCAGCATTTT
NA	TRBV11-2	TRBJ1-3	NA	CASSLGRGDTIYF	TGTGCCAGCAGCTTAGGGCGGGGGGACACCATATATTTT
NA	TRBV27	TRBJ2-1	NA	CASSCLATQGSSYNEQFF	TGTGCCAGCAGTTGCTTGGCCACACAGGGATCCTCCTACAATGAGCAGTTCTTC
NA	TRBV2	TRBJ2-7	TRBD2	CASSDLGLAAYEQYF	TGTGCCAGCAGTGACCTCGGACTAGCGGCCTACGAGCAGTACTTC
NA	TRBV30	TRBJ1-6	NA	CAWSVSGTGNSPLHF	TGTGCCTGGAGTGTCTCAGGGACTGGGAATTCACCCCTCCACTTT
NA	TRBV13	TRBJ1-2	TRBD1	CASSLTPGGDGYTF	TGTGCCAGCAGCCTGACCCCAGGGGGCGATGGCTACACCTTC